Detailed here is one TCR beta chain. Its antigen is still unknown. This entry is derived from a study of vaccination and CD4 T cells after COVID-19. Noted treatment: approximately 10-day PBMC culture with coronavirus spike peptide pools or control peptides (ViraFEST assay). Every well contained approximately 2 million PBMCs, which were grown with approximately 9.5 IU/ml IL-2 and 10 ug/ml peptide pools. Study results and caveats: A nonsignificant median increase from roughly 21 to 40 SARS-CoV-2-reactive clonotypes was observed.

Cultured CD4+ T-cell DNA underwent Oncomine TCR Beta short-read sequencing. One entry per CDR3 protein, called by TCRdb with MiXCR from the PCR reads. Of tens of thousands of distinct CDR3 sequences listed, over 60% are singletons. The V and J ends lost 5 bases and 3 bases, in that order; junction bases with no gene match: 4. CDR3 length: 16 residues. Germline-derived CDR1 and CDR2 are SGHTA and FQGTGA. The sequence was obtained from a human donor who received a COVID-19 vaccine. Sequencing used CD4+ T cells from blood, cultured in vitro, obtained after SARS-CoV-2 vaccination. The rearrangement uses TRBV7-3 and TRBJ2-1; 13 nucleotides line up with TRBD2. The CDR3 region is CASSLRTSGGYNEQFF. CDR3 sequence (DNA): TGTGCCAGCAGCCTCAGGACTAGCGGGGGCTACAATGAGCAGTTCTTC.